This TCR beta chain was sequenced in a study of radiotherapy plus CTLA-4 blockade in lung cancer. Study details: Disease control reached under 35%, with objective responses in 15% to 20%. General study points: Early clone dynamics of blood T cells, plus interferon-beta, reportedly predicted response best. There was expansion of tumor-derived TCR clones in blood after radiotherapy plus ipilimumab.

Germline-derived CDR1 and CDR2 are MDHEN and SYDVKM. The CDR3 loop spans 16 amino acids. Trimming removed 4 bases from V and 1 base from J, with 14 bases in between. Assay used: immunoSEQ multiplex PCR; TCRdb lists only in-frame clones, some missing. The sample carries tens of thousands of clones, about 83% recorded once. Enrolled patients, whose metastatic non-small-cell lung cancer was chemo-refractory, received focal radiation plus CTLA-4 blockade with ipilimumab. As regards this clone: The target antigen is unknown.

The sample in question was peripheral blood, obtained from a patient treated with radiotherapy plus ipilimumab. The chain uses TRBV28 and TRBJ1-5; a weak D match, TRBD1 (5 bases). The clonotype comes from a human donor with non-small cell lung cancer whose response to radiotherapy plus ipilimumab could not be evaluated. The CDR3 DNA is TGTGCCAGCAGTTCGGAGGGGCGACTGAGCAATCAGCCCCAGCATTTT. It specifies CASSSEGRLSNQPQHF.